The 2 T cell receptor beta chains reported below all come from one sample, sequenced in a study of blood T cell repertoires in COVID-19. Sequencing used immunoSEQ multiplex PCR; TCRdb keeps in-frame clones, though not all of them. The sample yields 68,000 or so clones, about three quarters seen once. Sequencing was performed on peripheral blood. The receptors were sampled from a human donor in a cohort sampled during active COVID-19.

The chain carries TRBV6-1 and TRBJ1-6; 10 nucleotides agree with TRBD1. CDR1 and CDR2 (germline): MNHNS, SASEGT. CDR3 size: 13 residues. J was trimmed by 7 bases and V by 6 bases; bases with no gene match: 0. CDR3: CASRDRGNSPLHF. CDR3 coding DNA: TGTGCCAGCAGGGACAGGGGGAATTCACCCCTCCACTTT.

The CDR3 sequence is CASGRHGAGELFF. The CDR3 DNA follows: TGTGCCAGCGGGCGACACGGGGCCGGGGAGCTGTTTTTT. This chain links TRBV28 with TRBJ2-2, with D possibly being TRBD2 (5 bases). The CDR3 is 13 residues long. V lost 8 bases to trimming and J lost 6 bases, with 13 bases between them. Germline-derived CDR1 and CDR2 are MDHEN and SYDVKM.